This TCR beta chain derives from a study of blood T cell repertoires in COVID-19. As for the study in general: Acute and convalescent COVID-19 samples came from the United States, Italy and Spain. The cDNA or gDNA used as material had been derived from T cells, B-cell-depleted T cells, or PBMCs.

The germline gives CDR1 MDHEN, CDR2 SYDVKM. The CDR3 runs 16 residues. V was pared by 5 bases and J by 3 bases, with 12 bases of the junction left unmatched. In the original analysis: Quantification of nucleated cells was approximated via reference gene primer amplification. The repertoire was sequenced with immunoSEQ multiplex PCR; TCRdb's copy has only in-frame clones and lacks some. The V and J calls and clone size come from that table; D and trimming were worked out from the DNA. The table has 250,000 to 300,000 clones, about 83% seen once. This clone came up a few times. The chain is built from TRBV28 and TRBJ2-7; 8 bases align to TRBD1. The receptor was derived from an elderly man with acute or convalescent COVID-19. Sequencing input: peripheral blood. This CDR3 reads CASSATGQGGFYEQYF. CDR3 DNA: TGTGCCAGCAGTGCGACCGGACAGGGAGGTTTCTACGAGCAGTACTTC.